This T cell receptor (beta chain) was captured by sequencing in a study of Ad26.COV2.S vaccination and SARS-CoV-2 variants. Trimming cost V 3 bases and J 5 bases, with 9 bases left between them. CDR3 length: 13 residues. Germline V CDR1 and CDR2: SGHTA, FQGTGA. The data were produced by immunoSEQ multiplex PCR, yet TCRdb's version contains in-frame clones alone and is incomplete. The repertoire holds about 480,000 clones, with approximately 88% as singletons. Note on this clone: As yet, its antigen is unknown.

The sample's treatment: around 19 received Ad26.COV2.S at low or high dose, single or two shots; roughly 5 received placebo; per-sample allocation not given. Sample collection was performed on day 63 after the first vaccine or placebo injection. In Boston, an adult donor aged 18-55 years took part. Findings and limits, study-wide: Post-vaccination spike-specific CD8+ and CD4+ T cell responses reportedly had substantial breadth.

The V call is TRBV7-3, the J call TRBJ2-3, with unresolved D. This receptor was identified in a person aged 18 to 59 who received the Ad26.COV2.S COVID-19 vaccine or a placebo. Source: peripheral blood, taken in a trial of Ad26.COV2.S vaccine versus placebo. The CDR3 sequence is CASSLGRQDTQYF. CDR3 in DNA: TGTGCCAGCAGCTTGGGCCGACAAGATACGCAGTATTTT.